These T cell receptor beta chains were read from a single sample in a study of CD8 T cells in ankylosing spondylitis. Each CDR3 protein is one row after TCRdb ran MiXCR on the 5' RACE reads. The sample yields about 800,000 distinct CDR3 sequences, around 11% seen once. Input material: blood, either unsorted or a sorted T cell fraction (not recorded which). These receptor sequences come from a male donor with ankylosing spondylitis. The CDR3 runs from the conserved cysteine through the conserved F or W. Fields, in order: J gene, D gene, clone size, V gene, CDR3 protein, CDR3 DNA. D genes are given only for firm matches. Size is omitted from some rows. Given values are once, few, many or a class for expanded clones.

J: TRBJ2-1; D: TRBD2; size: many; V: TRBV4-2; CDR3: CASSQELSLAGEVGQFF; DNA: TGTGCCAGCAGCCAAGAGTTGTCACTAGCGGGAGAGGTCGGGCAGTTCTTC
J: TRBJ2-5; D: TRBD2; size: few; V: TRBV20-1; CDR3: CSAQRGGQQETQYF; DNA: TGCAGTGCTCAGCGGGGGGGGCAGCAAGAGACCCAGTACTTC
J: TRBJ2-5; D: TRBD2; size: few; V: TRBV29-1; CDR3: CSVVLAPGGETQYF; DNA: TGCAGCGTAGTCCTAGCGCCGGGGGGTGAGACCCAGTACTTC
J: TRBJ2-1; D: TRBD1; size: few; V: TRBV24-1; CDR3: CATSDRGRNEQFF; DNA: TGTGCCACCAGCGACAGGGGGAGGAATGAGCAGTTCTTC
J: TRBJ2-7; D: NA; size: NA; V: TRBV28; CDR3: CASSLAGGAPYEQYF; DNA: TGTGCCAGCAGTTTAGCAGGGGGGGCCCCCTACGAGCAGTACTTC
J: TRBJ2-7; D: TRBD1; size: NA; V: TRBV6-5; CDR3: CASSYRVDRVYEQYF; DNA: TGTGCCAGCAGTTACAGGGTGGACAGGGTCTACGAGCAGTACTTC
J: TRBJ2-2; D: NA; size: many; V: TRBV6-2/TRBV6-3; CDR3: CASSQGLGTGELFF; DNA: TGTGCCAGCAGCCAGGGATTGGGGACCGGGGAGCTGTTTTTT
J: TRBJ2-7; D: TRBD1; size: many; V: TRBV29-1; CDR3: CSVTGQGGYEQYF; DNA: TGCAGCGTTACTGGACAGGGGGGCTACGAGCAGTACTTC
J: TRBJ2-7; D: NA; size: many; V: TRBV29-1; CDR3: CSVANHEQYF; DNA: TGCAGCGTTGCTAACCACGAGCAGTACTTC
J: TRBJ2-7; D: TRBD1; size: many; V: TRBV12-3/TRBV12-4; CDR3: CASSLGQLYEQYF; DNA: TGTGCCAGCAGTTTGGGACAGCTCTACGAGCAGTACTTC
J: TRBJ1-1; D: NA; size: many; V: TRBV29-1; CDR3: CSVHFHPNTEAFF; DNA: TGCAGCGTCCACTTCCATCCGAACACTGAAGCTTTCTTT
J: TRBJ2-1; D: NA; size: NA; V: TRBV4-2; CDR3: CAMGPGQNYNEQFF; DNA: TGTGCCATGGGCCCTGGGCAGAACTACAATGAGCAGTTCTTC
J: TRBJ1-5; D: NA; size: NA; V: TRBV6-2/TRBV6-3; CDR3: CASSTGGGPNQPQHF; DNA: TGTGCCAGCAGTACCGGTGGGGGCCCCAATCAGCCCCAGCATTTT
J: TRBJ1-1; D: NA; size: few; V: TRBV27; CDR3: CASMLYGGLAEAFF; DNA: TGTGCCAGCATGCTCTACGGGGGGTTGGCTGAAGCTTTCTTT
J: TRBJ2-7; D: TRBD1; size: many; V: TRBV29-1; CDR3: CSVQGGTGRPYEQYF; DNA: TGCAGCGTCCAAGGAGGGACAGGGAGACCCTACGAGCAGTACTTC
J: TRBJ2-3; D: NA; size: NA; V: TRBV6-1; CDR3: CASSEVSRGDTQYF; DNA: TGTGCCAGCAGTGAAGTGTCTCGTGGTGATACGCAGTATTTT
J: TRBJ1-5; D: TRBD1; size: NA; V: TRBV24-1; CDR3: CATADRGQPQHF; DNA: TGTGCCACCGCGGACAGGGGACAGCCCCAGCATTTT
J: TRBJ2-5; D: NA; size: many; V: TRBV20-1; CDR3: CSARSRTDRLTQYF; DNA: TGCAGTGCTAGATCCCGGACGGACAGATTGACCCAGTACTTC
J: TRBJ2-7; D: NA; size: few; V: TRBV20-1; CDR3: CSARHSRRFYEQYF; DNA: TGCAGTGCTAGACATAGCCGGCGGTTCTACGAGCAGTACTTC
J: TRBJ2-7; D: TRBD1; size: many; V: TRBV12-3/TRBV12-4; CDR3: CASSPGTGGSEQYF; DNA: TGTGCCAGCAGTCCGGGGACAGGGGGAAGCGAGCAGTACTTC
J: TRBJ2-6; D: TRBD2; size: few; V: TRBV4-2; CDR3: CASSLPRGGQLSGANVLTF; DNA: TGTGCCAGCAGTCTCCCGCGCGGGGGGCAACTTTCTGGGGCCAACGTCCTGACTTTC
J: TRBJ2-5; D: NA; size: many; V: TRBV7-2; CDR3: CASSLFGGNQETQYF; DNA: TGTGCCAGCAGCTTATTTGGCGGCAACCAAGAGACCCAGTACTTC
J: TRBJ2-3; D: NA; size: many; V: TRBV6-2/TRBV6-3; CDR3: CASSYSLADTQYF; DNA: TGTGCCAGCAGTTACTCCTTGGCAGATACGCAGTATTTT
J: TRBJ2-1; D: TRBD2; size: few; V: TRBV18; CDR3: CASAPGGLANEQFF; DNA: TGTGCCAGCGCCCCTGGGGGACTAGCCAATGAGCAGTTCTTC
J: TRBJ1-1; D: NA; size: NA; V: TRBV20-1; CDR3: CSARALVDKAFF; DNA: TGCAGTGCTAGAGCATTAGTGGATAAAGCTTTCTTT
J: TRBJ2-1; D: TRBD2; size: many; V: TRBV29-1; CDR3: CSVVGREDSYNEQFF; DNA: TGCAGCGTTGTAGGTCGGGAGGACTCCTACAATGAGCAGTTCTTC
J: TRBJ2-1; D: NA; size: NA; V: TRBV10-3; CDR3: CAIRGDNYNEQFF; DNA: TGTGCCATCCGGGGAGATAATTACAATGAGCAGTTCTTC
J: TRBJ2-5; D: TRBD1; size: few; V: TRBV29-1; CDR3: CSFDRGRETQYF; DNA: TGCAGCTTTGACAGGGGCCGGGAGACCCAGTACTTC
J: TRBJ2-7; D: NA; size: few; V: TRBV7-2; CDR3: CASSAPGRGSYEQYF; DNA: TGTGCCAGCAGCGCCCCCGGGCGGGGCTCCTACGAGCAGTACTTC